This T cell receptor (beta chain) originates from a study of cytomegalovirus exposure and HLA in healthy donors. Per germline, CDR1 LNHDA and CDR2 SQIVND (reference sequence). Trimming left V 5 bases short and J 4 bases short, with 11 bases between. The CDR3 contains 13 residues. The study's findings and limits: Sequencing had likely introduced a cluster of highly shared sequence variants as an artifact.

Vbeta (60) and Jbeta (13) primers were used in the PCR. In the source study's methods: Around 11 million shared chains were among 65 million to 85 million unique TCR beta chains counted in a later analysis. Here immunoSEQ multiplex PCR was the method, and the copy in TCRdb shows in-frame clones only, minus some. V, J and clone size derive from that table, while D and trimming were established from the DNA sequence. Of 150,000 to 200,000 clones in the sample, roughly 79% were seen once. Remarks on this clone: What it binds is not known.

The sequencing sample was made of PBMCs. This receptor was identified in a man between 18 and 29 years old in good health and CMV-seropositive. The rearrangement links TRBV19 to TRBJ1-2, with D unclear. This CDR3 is CASSEWATYGYTF. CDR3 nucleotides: TGTGCCAGTAGTGAATGGGCGACCTATGGCTACACCTTC.